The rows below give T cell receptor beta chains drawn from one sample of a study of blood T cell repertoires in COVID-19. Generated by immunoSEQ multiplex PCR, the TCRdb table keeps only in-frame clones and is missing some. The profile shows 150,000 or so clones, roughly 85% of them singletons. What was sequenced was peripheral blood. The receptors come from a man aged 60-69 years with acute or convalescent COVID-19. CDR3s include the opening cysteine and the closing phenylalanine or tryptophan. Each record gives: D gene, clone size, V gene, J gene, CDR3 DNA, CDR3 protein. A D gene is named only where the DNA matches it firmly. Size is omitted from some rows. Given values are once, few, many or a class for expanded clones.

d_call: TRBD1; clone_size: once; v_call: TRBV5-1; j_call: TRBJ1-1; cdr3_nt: TGCGCCAGCAGCCCGGACAGGGCGGACACTGAAGCTTTCTTT; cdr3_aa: CASSPDRADTEAFF
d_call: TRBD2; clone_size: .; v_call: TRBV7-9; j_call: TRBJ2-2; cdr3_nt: TGTGCCAGCAGCTACACTGGACTAGCGGGAGCCGGGGCCGGGGAGCTGTTTTTT; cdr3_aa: CASSYTGLAGAGAGELFF
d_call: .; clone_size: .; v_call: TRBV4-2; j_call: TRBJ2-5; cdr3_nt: TGTGCCAGCAGCCAAGGTCCTGCAGGTGGCGTGGCCCAGTACTTC; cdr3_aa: CASSQGPAGGVAQYF
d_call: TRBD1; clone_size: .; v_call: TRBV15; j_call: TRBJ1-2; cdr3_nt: TGTGCCACCAGCAGAGTCGACAGGGACTACACCTTC; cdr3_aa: CATSRVDRDYTF
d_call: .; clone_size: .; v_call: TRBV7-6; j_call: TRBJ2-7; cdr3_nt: TGTGCCAGCAGCCCCTGGACTGATTCCTACGAGCAGTACTTC; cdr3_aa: CASSPWTDSYEQYF
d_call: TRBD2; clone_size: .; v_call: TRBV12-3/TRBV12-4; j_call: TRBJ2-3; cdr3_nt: TGTGCCAGCAGTCGCCGTAGCGGGTACGCGCAGTATTTT; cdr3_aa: CASSRRSGYAQYF
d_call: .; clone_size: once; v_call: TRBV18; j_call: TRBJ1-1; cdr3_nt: TGTGCCAGCTCACCGCTGACGGTGAAAGGGGGTGAAGCTTTCTTT; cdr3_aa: CASSPLTVKGGEAFF
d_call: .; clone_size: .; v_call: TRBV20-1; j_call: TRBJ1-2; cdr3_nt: TGCAGTGCTAGTGGGGGCAGGGGTTGGGATGGCTACACCTTC; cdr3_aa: CSASGGRGWDGYTF
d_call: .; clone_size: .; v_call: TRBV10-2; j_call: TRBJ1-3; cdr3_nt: TGCGCCAGCAGTGATGAGACAGTCTCTGGAAACACCATATATTTT; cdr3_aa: CASSDETVSGNTIYF
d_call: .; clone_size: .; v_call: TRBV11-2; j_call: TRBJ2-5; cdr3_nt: TGTGCCAGCAGCCGACACCGGGAGACCCAGTACTTC; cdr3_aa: CASSRHRETQYF
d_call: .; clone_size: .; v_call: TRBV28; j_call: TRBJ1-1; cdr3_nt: TGTGCCAGCAGTTTCAGGGGAAACACTGAAGCTTTCTTT; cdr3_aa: CASSFRGNTEAFF
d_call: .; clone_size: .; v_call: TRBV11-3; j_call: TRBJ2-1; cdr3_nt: TGTGCCAGCAGCTTAGGGGCATGGATCGGTGAGCAGTTCTTC; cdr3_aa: CASSLGAWIGEQFF
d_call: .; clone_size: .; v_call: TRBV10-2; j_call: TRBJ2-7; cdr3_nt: TGCGCCACAGGGAAGACAGGCCTCTCCTACGAGCAGTACTTC; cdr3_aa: CATGKTGLSYEQYF
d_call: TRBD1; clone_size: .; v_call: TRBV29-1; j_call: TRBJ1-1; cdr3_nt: TGCAGCGCTTCGATTTTCGGACAGGTCACTGAAGCTTTCTTT; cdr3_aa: CSASIFGQVTEAFF
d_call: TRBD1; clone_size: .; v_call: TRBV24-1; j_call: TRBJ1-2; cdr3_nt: TGTGCCACCAGTGATACCTGGACAGGGGGAGGCTACACCTTC; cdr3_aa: CATSDTWTGGGYTF
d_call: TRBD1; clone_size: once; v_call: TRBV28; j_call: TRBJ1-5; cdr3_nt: TGTGCCAGCGGGACAGGGACCAATCAGCCCCAGCATTTT; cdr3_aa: CASGTGTNQPQHF
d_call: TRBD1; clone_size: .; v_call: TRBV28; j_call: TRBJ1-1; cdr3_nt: TGTGCCAGCAGCGAAACTACAGGGGTTGGTGAAGCTTTCTTT; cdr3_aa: CASSETTGVGEAFF
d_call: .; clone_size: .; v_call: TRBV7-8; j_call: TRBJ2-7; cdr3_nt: TGTGCCAGCAGCCGGTTAGGGGGCGAGCAGTACTTC; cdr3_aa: CASSRLGGEQYF
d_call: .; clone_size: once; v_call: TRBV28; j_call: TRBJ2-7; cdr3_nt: TGTGCCAGCACCGGACAGTTACGGGGCTCCTACGAGCAGTACTTC; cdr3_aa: CASTGQLRGSYEQYF
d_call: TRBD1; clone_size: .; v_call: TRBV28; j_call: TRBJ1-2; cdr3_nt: TGTGCCAGCAGTACTAGACAGGGAGGCTATGGCTACACCTTC; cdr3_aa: CASSTRQGGYGYTF
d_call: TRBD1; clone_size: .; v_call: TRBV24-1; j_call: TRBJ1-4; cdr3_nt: TGTGCCACCTCGGACAGGAATAATGAAAAACTGTTTTTT; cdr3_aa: CATSDRNNEKLFF
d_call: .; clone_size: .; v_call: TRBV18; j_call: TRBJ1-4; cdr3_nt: TGTGCCAGCTCACCAGCAGCAACTAATGAAAAACTGTTTTTT; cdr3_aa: CASSPAATNEKLFF
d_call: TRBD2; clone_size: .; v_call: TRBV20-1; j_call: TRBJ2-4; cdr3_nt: TGCAGTGCTAGTATGGGGGGGACTCTTAACATTCAGTACTTC; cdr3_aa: CSASMGGTLNIQYF
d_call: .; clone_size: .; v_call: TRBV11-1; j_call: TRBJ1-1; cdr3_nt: TGTGCCAGCAGCTTAGATATGGGGCTCGGGAACACTGAAGCTTTCTTT; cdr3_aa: CASSLDMGLGNTEAFF
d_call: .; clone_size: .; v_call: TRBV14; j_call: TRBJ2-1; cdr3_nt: TGTGCCAGCAGCCAAAGAGGATTTTGGGATGAGCAGTTCTTC; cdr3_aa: CASSQRGFWDEQFF
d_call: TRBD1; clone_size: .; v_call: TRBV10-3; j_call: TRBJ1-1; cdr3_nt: TGTGCCATCAGTGACTCGGGACAGCTAAGGACTGAAGCTTTCTTT; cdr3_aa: CAISDSGQLRTEAFF
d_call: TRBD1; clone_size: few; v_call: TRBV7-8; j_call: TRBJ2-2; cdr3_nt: TGTGCCAGCAGCTACCGGGACAGTAACACCGGGGAGCTGTTTTTT; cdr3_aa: CASSYRDSNTGELFF
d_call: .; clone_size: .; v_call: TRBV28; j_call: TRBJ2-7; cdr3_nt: TGTGCCAGCAGTTTTGAAGGACTTTCCCCATACGAGCAGTACTTC; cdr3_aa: CASSFEGLSPYEQYF
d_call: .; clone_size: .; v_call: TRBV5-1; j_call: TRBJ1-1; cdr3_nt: TGCGCCAGCAGCTTGGGATCAGGGATATCGAACACTGAAGCTTTCTTT; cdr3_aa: CASSLGSGISNTEAFF
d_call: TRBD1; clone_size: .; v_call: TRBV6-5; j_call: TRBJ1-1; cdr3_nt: TGTGCCAGCAGACTTAATGGACAGGGAGGTCCAGCTTTCTTT; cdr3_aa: CASRLNGQGGPAFF
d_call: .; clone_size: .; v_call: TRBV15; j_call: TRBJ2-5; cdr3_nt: TGTGCCACCAGCGGGCTTTTAAGGGGGTCAGTGGAGACCCAGTACTTC; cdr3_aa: CATSGLLRGSVETQYF
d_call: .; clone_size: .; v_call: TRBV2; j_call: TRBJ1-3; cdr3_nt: TGTGCCAGCTCAGTAGAGCAGGCTGGCTCTGGAAACACCATATATTTT; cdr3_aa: CASSVEQAGSGNTIYF
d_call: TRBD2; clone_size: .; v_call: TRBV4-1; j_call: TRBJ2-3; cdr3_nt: TGCGCCAGCAGCCCTCCCTCGGGACTAGTGGGAGATACGCAGTATTTT; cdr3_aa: CASSPPSGLVGDTQYF
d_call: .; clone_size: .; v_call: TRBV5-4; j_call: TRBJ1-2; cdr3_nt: TGTGCCAGCAGCTTCTCCAGGACATATGGCTACACCTTC; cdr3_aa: CASSFSRTYGYTF
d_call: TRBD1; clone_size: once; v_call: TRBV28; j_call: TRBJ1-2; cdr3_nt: TGTGCCAGCAGTGCCCAGGGACAGGGGATGGTGTATGGCTACACCTTC; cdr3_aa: CASSAQGQGMVYGYTF